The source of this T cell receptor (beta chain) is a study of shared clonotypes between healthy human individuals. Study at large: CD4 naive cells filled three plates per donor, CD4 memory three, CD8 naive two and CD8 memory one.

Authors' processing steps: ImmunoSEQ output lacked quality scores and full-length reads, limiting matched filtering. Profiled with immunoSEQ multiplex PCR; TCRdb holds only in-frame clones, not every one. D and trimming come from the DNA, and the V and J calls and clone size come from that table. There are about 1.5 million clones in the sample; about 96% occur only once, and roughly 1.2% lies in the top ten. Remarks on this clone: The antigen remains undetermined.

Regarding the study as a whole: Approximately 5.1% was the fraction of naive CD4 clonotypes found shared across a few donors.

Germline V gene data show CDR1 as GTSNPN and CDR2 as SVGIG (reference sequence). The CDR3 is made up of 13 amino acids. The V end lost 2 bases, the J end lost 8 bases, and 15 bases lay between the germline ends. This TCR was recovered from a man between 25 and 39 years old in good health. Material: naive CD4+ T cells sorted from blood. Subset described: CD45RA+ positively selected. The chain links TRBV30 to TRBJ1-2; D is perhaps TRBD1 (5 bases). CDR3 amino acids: CAWSMRGRVGYTF. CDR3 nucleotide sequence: TGTGCCTGGAGTATGAGGGGCCGGGTGGGCTACACCTTC.